This T cell receptor beta chain was recorded in a study of neurological immune-mediated disorders. Maryland, USA blood bank volunteers served as healthy controls. The cDNA came from 5'RACE, which used 10-nucleotide random UMIs. Using its own MiXCR run on the 5' RACE reads, TCRdb lists one record per CDR3 protein. This table holds tens of thousands of distinct CDR3 sequences, 10% found once. This clonotype was seen at least ten times. The antigen remains undetermined. The study's findings and limits: The greatest degree of TCR clonal expansion was observed in HTLV-1-associated myelopathy, with the lowest in multiple sclerosis, below that of healthy controls. CDR3 amino acid sequences of expanded clones were not shared across subjects, a result suggesting private repertoires in all groups.

The V and J ends lost 1 base and 2 bases respectively, with 6 bases between them. This CDR3 spans 14 amino acids. Germline V gene data show CDR1 as SGHTA and CDR2 as FQGNSA. Sequenced sample: PBMCs. The receptor comes from a man aged 40-49 years in good health. This chain connects TRBV7-2 to TRBJ2-4; unclear D gene. CDR3 protein: CASSLGGSKNIQYF. The CDR3 DNA follows: TGTGCCAGCAGCTTAGGAGGATCCAAAAACATTCAGTACTTC.